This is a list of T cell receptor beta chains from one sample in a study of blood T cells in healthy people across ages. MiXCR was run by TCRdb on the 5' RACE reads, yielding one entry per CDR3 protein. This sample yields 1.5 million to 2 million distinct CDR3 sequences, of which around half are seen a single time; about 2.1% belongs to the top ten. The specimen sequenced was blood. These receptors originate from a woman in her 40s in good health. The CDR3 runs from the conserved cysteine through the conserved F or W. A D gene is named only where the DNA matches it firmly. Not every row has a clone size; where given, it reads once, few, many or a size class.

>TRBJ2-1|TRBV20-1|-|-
CSAVSGGARPEQFF
TGCAGTGCCGTTAGCGGTGGGGCTCGTCCTGAGCAGTTCTTC
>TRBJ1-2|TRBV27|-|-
CASSLSKDVRGGGYTF
TGTGCCAGCAGTTTATCTAAGGACGTCAGGGGCGGGGGCTACACCTTC
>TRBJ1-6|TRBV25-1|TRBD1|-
CASSEGGQGASPLHF
TGTGCCAGCAGTGAGGGGGGACAGGGTGCTTCACCCCTCCACTTT
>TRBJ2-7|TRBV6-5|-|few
CASSYSRPPNSYEQYF
TGTGCCAGCAGTTACTCGAGACCACCGAATTCCTACGAGCAGTACTTC
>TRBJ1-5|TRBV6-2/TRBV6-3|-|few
CASTQDGTNQPQHF
TGTGCCAGCACCCAGGACGGTACCAATCAGCCCCAGCATTTT
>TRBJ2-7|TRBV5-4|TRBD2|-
CACTSGETYEQYF
TGTGCCTGTACTAGCGGGGAAACCTACGAGCAGTACTTC
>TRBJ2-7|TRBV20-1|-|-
CSARQAASSYEQYF
TGCAGTGCTAGACAGGCAGCAAGCTCCTACGAGCAGTACTTC
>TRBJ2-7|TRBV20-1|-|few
CSARKTADYEQYF
TGCAGTGCTAGAAAGACAGCCGACTACGAGCAGTACTTC
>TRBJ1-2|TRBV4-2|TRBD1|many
CASSQGTGDGYTF
TGCGCCAGCAGCCAAGGCACAGGGGATGGCTACACCTTC
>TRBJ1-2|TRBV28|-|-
CASMRLARNYGYTF
TGTGCCAGCATGAGGCTTGCCCGGAACTATGGCTATACCTTC
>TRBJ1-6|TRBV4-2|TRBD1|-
CASSQAGTAYNSPLHF
TGTGCCAGCAGCCAGGCCGGGACAGCGTATAATTCACCCCTCCACTTT
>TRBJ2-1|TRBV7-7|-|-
CASSPTADSYNEQFF
TGTGCTAGCAGCCCTACGGCGGACTCCTACAATGAGCAGTTCTTC
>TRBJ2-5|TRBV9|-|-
CASSVGVDRLQETQYF
TGTGCCAGCAGCGTAGGGGTCGATCGATTACAAGAGACCCAGTACTTC
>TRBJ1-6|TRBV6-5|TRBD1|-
CASSFGGTGQNSPLHF
TGTGCCAGCAGTTTCGGCGGGACAGGGCAAAATTCACCCCTCCACTTT
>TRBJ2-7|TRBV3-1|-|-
CASSTRGGEQYF
TGTGCCAGCAGCACCCGGGGAGGCGAGCAGTACTTC
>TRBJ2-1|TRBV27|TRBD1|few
CASSYGTGDNEQFF
TGTGCCAGCAGCTACGGGACAGGGGACAATGAGCAGTTCTTC
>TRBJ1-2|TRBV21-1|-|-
CASKVQGYTF
TGTGCCAGCAAGGTCCAAGGCTACACCTTC
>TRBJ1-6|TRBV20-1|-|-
CSARVGDTPNSPLHF
TGCAGTGCTAGGGTCGGGGACACTCCTAATTCACCCCTCCACTTT
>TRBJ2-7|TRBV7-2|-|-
CASSLARLTGEQYF
TGTGCCAGCAGCTTAGCCCGTTTAACGGGCGAGCAGTACTTC
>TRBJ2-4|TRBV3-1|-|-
CASSQKKTGGYSDIQYF
TGTGCCAGCAGCCAGAAAAAGACTGGCGGGTACTCCGACATTCAGTACTTC
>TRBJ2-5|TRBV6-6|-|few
CASSYSRGEETQYF
TGTGCCAGCAGTTACTCCAGGGGGGAAGAGACCCAGTACTTC
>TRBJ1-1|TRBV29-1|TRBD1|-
CSVEVLQGRNTEAFF
TGCAGCGTTGAAGTTCTACAGGGGAGAAACACTGAAGCTTTCTTT
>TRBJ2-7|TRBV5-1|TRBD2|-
CASSLSPSGRTTSYEQYF
TGCGCCAGCAGCTTGTCCCCTAGCGGAAGGACAACCTCCTACGAGCAGTACTTC
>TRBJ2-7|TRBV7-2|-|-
CASSLFLASSSYEQYF
TGTGCCAGCAGCTTATTCCTAGCAAGTTCATCCTACGAGCAGTACTTC
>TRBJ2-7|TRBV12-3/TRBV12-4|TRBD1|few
CASSSPGTGNPYEQYF
TGTGCCAGCAGTTCCCCCGGGACAGGGAATCCTTACGAGCAGTACTTC
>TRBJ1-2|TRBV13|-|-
CASSLGRQGMGEDGYTF
TGTGCCAGCAGCTTAGGTCGCCAGGGGATGGGCGAGGATGGCTACACCTTC
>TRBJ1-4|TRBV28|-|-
CASSGGPGATNEKLFF
TGTGCCAGCAGTGGGGGGCCGGGGGCAACTAATGAAAAACTGTTTTTT
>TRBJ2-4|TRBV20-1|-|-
CSATPRVGAKNIQYF
TGCAGTGCTACTCCCAGGGTGGGAGCCAAAAACATTCAGTACTTC
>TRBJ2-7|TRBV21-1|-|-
CASSKPRVQVYEQYF
TGTGCCAGCAGCAAACCGCGGGTACAGGTCTACGAGCAGTACTTC
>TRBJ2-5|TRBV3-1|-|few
CASSHPGRMQETQYF
TGTGCCAGCAGCCATCCGGGACGGATGCAAGAGACCCAGTACTTC
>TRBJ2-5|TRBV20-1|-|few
CSARDVRHLGEETQYF
TGCAGTGCTAGAGACGTTAGACACCTCGGCGAAGAGACCCAGTACTTC
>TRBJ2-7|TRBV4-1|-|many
CASSQDPGSPYEQYF
TGCGCCAGCAGCCAAGACCCCGGGAGCCCCTACGAGCAGTACTTC
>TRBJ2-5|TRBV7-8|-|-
CASSLVEQQETQYF
TGTGCCAGCAGCTTAGTAGAACAACAAGAGACCCAGTACTTC
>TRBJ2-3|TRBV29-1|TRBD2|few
CSVDSAGGRGTDTQYF
TGCAGCGTTGATAGTGCGGGGGGGCGGGGCACAGATACGCAGTATTTT
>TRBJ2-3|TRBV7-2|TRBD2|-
CASSSPTSGVFTDTQYF
TGTGCCAGCAGCTCTCCGACTAGCGGGGTTTTCACAGATACGCAGTATTTT
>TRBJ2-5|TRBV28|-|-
CAVGPGEQYF
TGTGCCGTTGGGCCGGGGGAGCAGTACTTC
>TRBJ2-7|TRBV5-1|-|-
CASSKEDSYEQYF
TGCGCCAGCAGTAAGGAAGACTCCTACGAGCAGTACTTC
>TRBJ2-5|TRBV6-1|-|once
CASSEDYRDQETQYF
TGTGCCAGCAGTGAAGATTACAGGGACCAAGAGACCCAGTACTTC
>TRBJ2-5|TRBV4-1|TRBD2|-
CASSQGDGTSGPRTQYF
TGCGCCAGCAGCCAAGGGGATGGGACTAGCGGCCCCAGGACCCAGTACTTC
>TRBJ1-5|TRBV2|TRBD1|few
CASSEVKFGGQSNQPQHF
TGTGCCAGCAGTGAAGTGAAGTTCGGGGGACAGAGCAATCAGCCCCAGCATTTT
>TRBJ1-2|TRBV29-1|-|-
CSVREDPYGYTF
TGCAGCGTTAGGGAAGATCCCTATGGCTACACCTTC
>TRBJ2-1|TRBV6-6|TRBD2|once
CASSPRGVGNEQFF
TGTGCCAGCAGTCCGCGGGGGGTTGGAAATGAGCAGTTCTTC
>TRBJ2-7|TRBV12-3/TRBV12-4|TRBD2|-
CASSFSGIEQYF
TGTGCCAGCAGTTTTAGCGGGATCGAGCAGTACTTC
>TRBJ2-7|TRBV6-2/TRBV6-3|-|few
CASSYSSEYEQYF
TGTGCCAGCAGTTACTCGTCCGAATACGAGCAGTACTTC
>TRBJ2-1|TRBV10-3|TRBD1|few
CAISATGIMLSGNEQFF
TGTGCCATCAGTGCGACAGGGATAATGCTATCGGGCAATGAGCAGTTCTTC
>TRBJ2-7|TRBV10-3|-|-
CAISSKLGNEQYF
TGTGCCATCAGCTCGAAGTTGGGAAACGAGCAGTACTTC
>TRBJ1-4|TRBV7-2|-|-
CASSPTRTNEKLFF
TGTGCCAGCAGCCCCACAAGAACTAATGAAAAACTGTTTTTT
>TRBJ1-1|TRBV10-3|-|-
CAISEPAQGLAEAFF
TGTGCCATCAGTGAACCGGCGCAGGGGCTGGCTGAAGCTTTCTTT
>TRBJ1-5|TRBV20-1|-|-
CSARSQAINQPQHF
TGCAGTGCTAGGTCACAGGCGATCAATCAGCCCCAGCATTTT
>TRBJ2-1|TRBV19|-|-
CASSMERGGRGKEFF
TGTGCCAGTAGTATGGAGAGGGGGGGCCGAGGTAAGGAGTTCTTC
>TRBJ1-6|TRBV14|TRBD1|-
CASSRKTGRNSPLHF
TGTGCCAGCAGCCGGAAGACAGGGAGGAATTCACCCCTCCACTTT
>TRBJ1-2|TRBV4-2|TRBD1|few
CASSQGTGGNGYTF
TGTGCCAGCAGCCAAGGGACAGGGGGCAATGGCTACACCTTC
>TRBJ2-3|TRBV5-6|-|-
CASSLAGEATDTQYF
TGTGCCAGCAGCTTGGCGGGAGAGGCCACAGATACGCAGTATTTT